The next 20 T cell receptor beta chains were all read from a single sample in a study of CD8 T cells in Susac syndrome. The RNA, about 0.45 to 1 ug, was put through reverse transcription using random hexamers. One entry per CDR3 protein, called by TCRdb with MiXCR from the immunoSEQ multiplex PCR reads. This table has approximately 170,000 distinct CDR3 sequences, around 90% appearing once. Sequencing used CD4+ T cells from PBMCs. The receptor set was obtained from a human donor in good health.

In DNA form, the CDR3 reads TGTGCCAGCAGTTCAACCGGGGTCGAGACCCAGTACTTC. Its protein is CASSSTGVETQYF. The V and J genes are TRBV6-2 or TRBV6-3 and TRBJ2-5, with D tentatively TRBD2 (5 bases). Germline CDR1 and CDR2: MNHEY and SVGEGT. The CDR3 loop spans 13 amino acids. The V and J ends lost 4 bases and 5 bases respectively, with 11 bases between them.

The CDR3 coding sequence is TGTGCCAGCAGCTTAGCCGCCGGGAGGGTTTACGAGCAGTACTTC. Translated: CASSLAAGRVYEQYF. The rearrangement uses TRBV7-3 and TRBJ2-7, with 8 bases matching TRBD2. Germline CDR1 and CDR2: SGHTA and FQGTGA. This CDR3 is built from 15 residues. Trimming at V came to 2 bases and at J to 4 bases, leaving 7 bases not matched to a gene.

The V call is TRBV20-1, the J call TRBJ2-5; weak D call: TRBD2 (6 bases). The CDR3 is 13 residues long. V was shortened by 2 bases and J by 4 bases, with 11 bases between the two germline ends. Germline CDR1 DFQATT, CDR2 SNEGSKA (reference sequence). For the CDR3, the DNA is TGCAGTGCTAGATCTACTAGCAGAGAGACCCAGTACTTC. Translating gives CSARSTSRETQYF.

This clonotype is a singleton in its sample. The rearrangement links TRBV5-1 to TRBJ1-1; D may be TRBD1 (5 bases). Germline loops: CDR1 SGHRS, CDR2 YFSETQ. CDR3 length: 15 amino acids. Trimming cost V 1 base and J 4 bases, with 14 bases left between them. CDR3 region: CASSLSSRVGTEAFF. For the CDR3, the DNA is TGCGCCAGCAGCTTGAGTTCCAGGGTGGGCACTGAAGCTTTCTTT. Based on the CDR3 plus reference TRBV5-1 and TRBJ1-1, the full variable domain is KAGVTQTPRYLIKTRGQQVTLSCSPISGHRSVSWYQQTPGQGLQFLFEYFSETQRNKGNFPGRFSGRQFSNSRSEMNVSTLELGDSALYLCASSLSSRVGTEAFFGQGTRLTVV.

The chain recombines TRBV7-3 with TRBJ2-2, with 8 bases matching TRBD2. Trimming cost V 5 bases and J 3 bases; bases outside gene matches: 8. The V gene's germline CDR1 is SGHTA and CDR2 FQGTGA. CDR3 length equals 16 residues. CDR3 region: CASSRRTSRDTGELFF. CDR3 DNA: TGTGCCAGCAGCCGGAGGACTAGCAGGGACACCGGGGAGCTGTTTTTT.

The CDR3 loop is CSANEDRFSTDTQYF. The CDR3 DNA reads as TGCAGTGCCAATGAGGACAGGTTTTCCACAGATACGCAGTATTTT. The rearrangement uses TRBV20-1 and TRBJ2-3, with 7 nucleotides matching TRBD1. V lost 6 bases and J lost 2; bases outside the gene matches: 11. Germline V gene data show CDR1 as DFQATT and CDR2 as SNEGSKA (reference sequence). This CDR3 contains 15 residues.

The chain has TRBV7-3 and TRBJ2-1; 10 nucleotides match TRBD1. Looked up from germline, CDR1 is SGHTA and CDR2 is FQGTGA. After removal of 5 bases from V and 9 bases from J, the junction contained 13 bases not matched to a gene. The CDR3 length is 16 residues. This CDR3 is CASSASGTGAWGEQFF. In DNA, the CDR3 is TGTGCCAGCAGCGCATCGGGGACAGGGGCATGGGGTGAGCAGTTCTTC.

CDR3 sequence reads: CAWSVPTGTGEQYF. CDR3 sequence (DNA): TGTGCCTGGAGTGTACCTACAGGGACGGGAGAGCAGTACTTC. The chain combines TRBV30 with TRBJ2-7; tentatively, D is TRBD1 (6 bases). Germline loops: CDR1 GTSNPN, CDR2 SVGIG (reference sequence). V shed 0 bases and J shed 7 bases, with 16 bases lying between them. This CDR3 region has 14 residues.

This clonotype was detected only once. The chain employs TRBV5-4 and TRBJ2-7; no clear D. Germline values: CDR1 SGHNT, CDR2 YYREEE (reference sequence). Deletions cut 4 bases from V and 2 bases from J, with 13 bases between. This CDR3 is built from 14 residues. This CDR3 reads CASSVNTVPYEQYF. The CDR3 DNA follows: TGTGCCAGCAGCGTGAACACGGTACCCTACGAGCAGTACTTC.

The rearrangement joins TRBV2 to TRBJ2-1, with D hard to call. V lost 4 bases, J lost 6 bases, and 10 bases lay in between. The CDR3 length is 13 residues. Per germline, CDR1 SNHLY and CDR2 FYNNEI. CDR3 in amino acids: CASSGQLFNEQFF. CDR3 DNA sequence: TGTGCCAGCAGTGGACAATTGTTCAATGAGCAGTTCTTC.

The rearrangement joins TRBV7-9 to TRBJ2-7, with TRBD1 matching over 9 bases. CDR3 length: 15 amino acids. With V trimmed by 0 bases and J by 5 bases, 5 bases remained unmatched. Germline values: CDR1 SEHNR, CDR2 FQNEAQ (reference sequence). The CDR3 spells CASSLAGTGFDEQYF. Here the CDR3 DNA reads TGTGCCAGCAGCTTAGCCGGGACAGGGTTCGACGAGCAGTACTTC.

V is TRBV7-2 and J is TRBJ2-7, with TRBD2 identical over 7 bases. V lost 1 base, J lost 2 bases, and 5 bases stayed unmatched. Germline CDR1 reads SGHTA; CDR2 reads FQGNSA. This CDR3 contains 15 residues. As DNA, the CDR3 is TGTGCCAGCAGCTTAGGAGCGGGAAGCACCTACGAGCAGTACTTC. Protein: CASSLGAGSTYEQYF.

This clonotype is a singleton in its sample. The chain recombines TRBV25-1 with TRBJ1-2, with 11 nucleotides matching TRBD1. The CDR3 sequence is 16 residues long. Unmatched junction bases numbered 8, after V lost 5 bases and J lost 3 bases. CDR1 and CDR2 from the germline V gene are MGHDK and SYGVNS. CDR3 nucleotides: TGTGCCAGCAGTCGGAAGGACAGGGGGCCCCACTATGGCTACACCTTC. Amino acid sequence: CASSRKDRGPHYGYTF.

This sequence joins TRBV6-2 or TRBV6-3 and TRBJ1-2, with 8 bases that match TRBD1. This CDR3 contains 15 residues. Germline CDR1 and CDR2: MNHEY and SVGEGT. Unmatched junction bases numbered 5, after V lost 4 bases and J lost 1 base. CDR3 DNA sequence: TGTGCCAGCAGTTCCCGACAGGGGATTAACTATGGCTACACCTTC. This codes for CASSSRQGINYGYTF.

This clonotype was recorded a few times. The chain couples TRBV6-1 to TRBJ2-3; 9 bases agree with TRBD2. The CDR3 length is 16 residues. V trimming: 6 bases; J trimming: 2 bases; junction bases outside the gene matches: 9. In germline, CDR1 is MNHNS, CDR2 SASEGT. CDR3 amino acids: CASSLGLAGITDTQYF. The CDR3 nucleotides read TGTGCCAGCAGCCTCGGGCTAGCGGGAATCACAGATACGCAGTATTTT.

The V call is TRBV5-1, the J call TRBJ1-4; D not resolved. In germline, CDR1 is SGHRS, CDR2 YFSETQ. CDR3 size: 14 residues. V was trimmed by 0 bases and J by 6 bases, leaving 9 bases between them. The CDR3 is CASSLDMKDEKLFF. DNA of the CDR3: TGCGCCAGCAGCTTGGACATGAAGGATGAAAAACTGTTTTTT.

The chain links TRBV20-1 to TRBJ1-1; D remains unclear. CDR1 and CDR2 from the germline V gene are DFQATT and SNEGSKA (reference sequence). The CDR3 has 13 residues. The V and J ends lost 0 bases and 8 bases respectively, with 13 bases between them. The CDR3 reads CSARDDPEGEAFF. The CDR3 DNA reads TGCAGTGCTAGAGATGACCCAGAAGGCGAAGCTTTCTTT.

CDR3 sequence (DNA): TGCGCCAGCAGCCAAAGACAGGCCCTAGGTGGCTACACCTTC. Amino acids: CASSQRQALGGYTF. J is TRBJ1-2 and V is TRBV4-3; possible D gene TRBD1, 6 bases. V was shortened by 2 bases and J by 7 bases, with 14 bases between the two germline ends. The CDR3 runs 14 residues. Germline V gene sequence: CDR1 LGHNA, CDR2 YSLEER.

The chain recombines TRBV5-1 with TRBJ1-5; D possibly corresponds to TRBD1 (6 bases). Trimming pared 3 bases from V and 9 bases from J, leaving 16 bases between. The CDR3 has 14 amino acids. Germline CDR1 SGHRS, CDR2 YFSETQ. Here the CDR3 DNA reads TGCGCCAGCAGCTCGGGGGGGGCGTCAGGGCCCCAGCATTTT. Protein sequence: CASSSGGASGPQHF.

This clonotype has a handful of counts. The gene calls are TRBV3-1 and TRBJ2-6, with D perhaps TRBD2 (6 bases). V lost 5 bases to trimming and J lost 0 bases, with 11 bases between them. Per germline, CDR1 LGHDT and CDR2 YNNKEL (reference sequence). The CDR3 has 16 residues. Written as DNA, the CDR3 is TGTGCCAGCAGCTTGGTGGGGGGCTCTGGGGCCAACGTCCTGACTTTC. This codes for CASSLVGGSGANVLTF.